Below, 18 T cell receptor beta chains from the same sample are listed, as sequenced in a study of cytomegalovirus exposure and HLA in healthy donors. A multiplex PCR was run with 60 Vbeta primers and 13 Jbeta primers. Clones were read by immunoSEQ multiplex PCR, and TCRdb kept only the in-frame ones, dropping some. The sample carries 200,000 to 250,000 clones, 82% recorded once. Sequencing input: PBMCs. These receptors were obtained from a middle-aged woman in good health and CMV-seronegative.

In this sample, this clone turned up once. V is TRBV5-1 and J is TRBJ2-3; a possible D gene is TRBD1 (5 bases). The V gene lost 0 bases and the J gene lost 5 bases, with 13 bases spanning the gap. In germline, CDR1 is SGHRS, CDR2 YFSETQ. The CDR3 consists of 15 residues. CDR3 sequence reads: CASSLARAVEDTQYF. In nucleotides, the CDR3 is TGCGCCAGCAGCTTGGCCAGGGCAGTAGAAGATACGCAGTATTTT.

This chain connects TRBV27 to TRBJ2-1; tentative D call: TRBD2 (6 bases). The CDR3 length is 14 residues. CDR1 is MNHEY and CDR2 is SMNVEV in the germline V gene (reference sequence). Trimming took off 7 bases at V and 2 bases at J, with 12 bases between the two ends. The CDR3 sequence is CASKEGLPYNEQFF. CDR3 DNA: TGTGCCAGCAAGGAGGGGTTGCCCTACAATGAGCAGTTCTTC.

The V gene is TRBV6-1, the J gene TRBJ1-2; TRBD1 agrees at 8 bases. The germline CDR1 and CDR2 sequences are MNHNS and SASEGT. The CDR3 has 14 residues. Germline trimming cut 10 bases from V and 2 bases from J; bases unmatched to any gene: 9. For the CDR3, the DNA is TGTGCCACCCGCCTCGGACAGGGAAACTATGGCTACACCTTC. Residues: CATRLGQGNYGYTF.

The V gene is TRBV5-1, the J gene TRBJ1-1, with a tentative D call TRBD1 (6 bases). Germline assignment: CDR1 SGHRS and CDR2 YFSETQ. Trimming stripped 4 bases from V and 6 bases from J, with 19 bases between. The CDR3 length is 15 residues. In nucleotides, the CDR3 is TGCGCCAGCAGCCGCCTGCCCACGGGGGGCTCTGAAGCTTTCTTT. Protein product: CASSRLPTGGSEAFF.

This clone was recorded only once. DNA for the CDR3: TGTGCCAGCAGCTTGAGTAGTGCACCGAACACTGAAGCTTTCTTT. Translating gives CASSLSSAPNTEAFF. The rearrangement links TRBV7-8 to TRBJ1-1; no clear D gene. Trimming removed 3 bases from V and 1 base from J, with 12 bases in between. Germline V gene lookup returns CDR1 SGHVS and CDR2 FQNEAQ. The CDR3 is made up of 15 amino acids.

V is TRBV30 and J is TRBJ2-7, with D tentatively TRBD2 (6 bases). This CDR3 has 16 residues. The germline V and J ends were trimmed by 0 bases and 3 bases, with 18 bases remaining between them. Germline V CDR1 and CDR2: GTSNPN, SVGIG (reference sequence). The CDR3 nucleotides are TGTGCCTGGAGTGTACTTGGGGGGACTGGAGGCTACGAGCAGTACTTC. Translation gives CAWSVLGGTGGYEQYF.

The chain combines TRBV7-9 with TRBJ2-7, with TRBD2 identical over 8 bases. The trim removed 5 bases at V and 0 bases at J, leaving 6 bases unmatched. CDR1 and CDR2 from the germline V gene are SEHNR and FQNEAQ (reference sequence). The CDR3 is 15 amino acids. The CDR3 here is CASSPLAGFSYEQYF. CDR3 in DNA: TGTGCCAGCAGCCCTCTAGCGGGTTTCTCCTACGAGCAGTACTTC. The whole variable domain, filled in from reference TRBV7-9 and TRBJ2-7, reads DTGVSQNPRHKITKRGQNVTFRCDPISEHNRLYWYRQTLGQGPEFLTYFQNEAQLEKSRLLSDRFSAERPKGSFSTLEIQRTEQGDSAMYLCASSPLAGFSYEQYFGPGTRLTVT.

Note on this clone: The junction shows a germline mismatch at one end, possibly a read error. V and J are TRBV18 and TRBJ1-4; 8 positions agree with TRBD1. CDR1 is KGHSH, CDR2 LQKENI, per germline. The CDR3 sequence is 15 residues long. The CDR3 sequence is CASTTNQGASEKLSF. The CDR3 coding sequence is TGTGCCAGCACGACCAACCAGGGGGCCTCTGAAAAACTGTCTTTT.

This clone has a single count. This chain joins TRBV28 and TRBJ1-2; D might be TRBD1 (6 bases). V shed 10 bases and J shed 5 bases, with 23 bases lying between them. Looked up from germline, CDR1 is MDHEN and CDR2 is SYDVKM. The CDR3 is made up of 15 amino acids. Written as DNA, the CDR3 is TGTGCCATCCCAAGCAGGGGACGTGTGGGATATGGCTACACCTTC. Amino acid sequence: CAIPSRGRVGYGYTF.

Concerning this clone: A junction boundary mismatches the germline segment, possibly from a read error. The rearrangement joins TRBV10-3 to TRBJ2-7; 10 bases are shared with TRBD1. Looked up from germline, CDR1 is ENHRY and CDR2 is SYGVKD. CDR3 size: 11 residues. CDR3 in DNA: TGTGCCATAGGGACAGGGGTTTCTCGTCACTTC. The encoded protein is CAIGTGVSRHF.

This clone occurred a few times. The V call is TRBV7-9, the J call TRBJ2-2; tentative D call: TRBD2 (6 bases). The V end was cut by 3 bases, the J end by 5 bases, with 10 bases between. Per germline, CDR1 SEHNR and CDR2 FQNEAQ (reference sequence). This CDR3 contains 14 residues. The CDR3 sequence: CASSFGGATGELFF. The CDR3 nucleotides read TGTGCCAGCAGCTTTGGAGGGGCGACCGGGGAGCTGTTTTTT.

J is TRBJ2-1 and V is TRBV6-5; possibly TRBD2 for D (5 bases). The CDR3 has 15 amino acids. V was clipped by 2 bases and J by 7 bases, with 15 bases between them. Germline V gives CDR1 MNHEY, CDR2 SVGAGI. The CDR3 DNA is TGTGCCAGCAGTTACGGCTATGAGGGTACGAATGAGCAGTTCTTC. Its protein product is CASSYGYEGTNEQFF.

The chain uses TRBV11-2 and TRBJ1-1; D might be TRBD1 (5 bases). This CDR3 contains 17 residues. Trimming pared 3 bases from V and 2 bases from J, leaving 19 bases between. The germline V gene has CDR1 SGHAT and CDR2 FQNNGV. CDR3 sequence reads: CASSLPFTPGGNTEAFF. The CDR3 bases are TGTGCCAGCAGCTTGCCATTTACACCGGGGGGAAACACTGAAGCTTTCTTT.

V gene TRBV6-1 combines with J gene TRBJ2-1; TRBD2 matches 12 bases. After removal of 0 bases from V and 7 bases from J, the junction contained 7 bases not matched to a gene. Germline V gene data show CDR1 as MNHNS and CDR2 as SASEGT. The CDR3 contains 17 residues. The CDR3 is CASSEAPTSGRRNEQFF. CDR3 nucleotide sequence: TGTGCCAGCAGTGAAGCGCCTACTAGCGGGAGGAGGAATGAGCAGTTCTTC.

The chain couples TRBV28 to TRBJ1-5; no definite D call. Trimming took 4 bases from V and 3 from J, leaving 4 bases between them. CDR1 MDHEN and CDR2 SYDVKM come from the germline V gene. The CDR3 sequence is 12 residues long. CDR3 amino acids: CASSSLNQPQHF. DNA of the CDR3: TGTGCCAGCAGTTCTCTCAATCAGCCCCAGCATTTT. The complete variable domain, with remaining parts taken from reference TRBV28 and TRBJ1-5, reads DVKVTQSSRYLVKRTGEKVFLECVQDMDHENMFWYRQDPGLGLRLIYFSYDVKMKEKGDIPEGYSVSREKKERFSLILESASTNQTSMYLCASSSLNQPQHFGDGTRLSIL.

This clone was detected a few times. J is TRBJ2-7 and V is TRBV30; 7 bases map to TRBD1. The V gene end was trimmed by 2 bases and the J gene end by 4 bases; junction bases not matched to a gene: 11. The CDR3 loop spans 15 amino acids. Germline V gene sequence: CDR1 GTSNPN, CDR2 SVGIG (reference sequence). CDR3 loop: CAWSRRGRITYEQYF. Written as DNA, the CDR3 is TGTGCCTGGAGTCGAAGGGGGCGCATCACTTACGAGCAGTACTTC. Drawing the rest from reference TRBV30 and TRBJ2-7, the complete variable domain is SQTIHQWPATLVQPVGSPLSLECTVEGTSNPNLYWYRQAAGRGLQLLFYSVGIGQISSEVPQNLSASRPQDRQFILSSKKLLLSDSGFYLCAWSRRGRITYEQYFGPGTRLTVT.

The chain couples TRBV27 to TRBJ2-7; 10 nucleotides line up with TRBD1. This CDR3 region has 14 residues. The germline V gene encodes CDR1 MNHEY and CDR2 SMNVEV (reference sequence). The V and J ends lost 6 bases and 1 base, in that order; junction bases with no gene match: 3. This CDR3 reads CASRWTGGSYEQYF. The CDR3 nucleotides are TGTGCCAGCAGATGGACAGGGGGTTCCTACGAGCAGTACTTC.

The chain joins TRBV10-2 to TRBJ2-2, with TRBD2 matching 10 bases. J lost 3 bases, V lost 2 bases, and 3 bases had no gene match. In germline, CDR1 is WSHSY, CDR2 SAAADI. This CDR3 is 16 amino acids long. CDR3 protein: CASSEGAGGHTGELFF. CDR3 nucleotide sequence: TGCGCCAGCAGTGAGGGAGCGGGAGGGCACACCGGGGAGCTGTTTTTT.